This T cell receptor beta chain was recovered during a study of blood T cell repertoires in COVID-19. Across the study: Donors in the United States, Italy and Spain gave samples during acute or convalescent COVID-19.

Original handling: Estimation of nucleated cell counts relied on the amplification of reference gene primers. Clones were sequenced by immunoSEQ multiplex PCR, and TCRdb holds only the in-frame ones, with some missing. V, J and clone size derive from that table, while D and trimming were established from the DNA sequence. The sample carries hundreds of thousands of clones, 70% to 90% recorded once. In germline, CDR1 is MDHEN, CDR2 SYDVKM. Trimming took off 5 bases at V and 8 bases at J, with 16 bases between the two ends. This CDR3 comprises 15 residues. This chain uses TRBV28 with TRBJ1-6; possible D gene TRBD1, 5 bases. What was sequenced was peripheral blood. This clonotype originated in a woman aged 45-60 years who had recovered from COVID-19. The CDR3 coding sequence is TGTGCCAGCAGTCCCCTGGGAGGGGCCTATTCACCCCTCCACTTT. Protein product: CASSPLGGAYSPLHF.